This T cell receptor beta chain was sequenced during a study of STAT5B mutations in CD4+ large granular lymphocyte leukemia. This clone was picked up a small number of times. CDR3 length: 14 amino acids. Germline V gene data show CDR1 as KGHSH and CDR2 as LQKENI. Trimming removed 0 bases from V and 6 bases from J, with 12 bases in between. Sequencing used immunoSEQ multiplex PCR; TCRdb keeps in-frame clones, though not all of them. The data show around 34,000 clones, around four fifths seen once. The sample comprised CD4+ T cells from blood buffy coats. This chain joins TRBV18 and TRBJ2-7; D perhaps matches TRBD2 (7 bases). The sequence derives from a human donor in good health. CDR3 in DNA: TGTGCCAGCTCACCACCTCTTCGGGGGGCCGAGCAGTACTTC. Protein: CASSPPLRGAEQYF.